Following are 30 T cell receptor beta chains from one sample sequenced in a study of blood T cells in healthy people across ages. The use of a sample-barcoded 5' primer and a J-beta primer mix characterized a second PCR of about 7 to 12 cycles. TCRdb used MiXCR to reprocess the 5' RACE reads, holding one entry per CDR3 protein. The repertoire consists of hundreds of thousands of distinct CDR3 sequences, with 25% to 30% occurring once and the leading ten covering 25% to 30%. Specimen: blood. The receptors shown here come from a woman in her sixties or seventies in good health.

This clonotype came up a few times. V usage is TRBV20-1 and J usage is TRBJ2-3; the D call may be TRBD1 or TRBD2 (5 bases each). The germline V and J ends were trimmed by 0 bases and 5 bases, with 9 bases remaining between them. The CDR3 has 13 residues. CDR1 and CDR2 from the germline V gene are DFQATT and SNEGSKA (reference sequence). The CDR3 coding sequence is TGCAGTGCTAGAGAGGGGGTAGGAGATACGCAGTATTTT. Its translation: CSAREGVGDTQYF.

A few counts support this clonotype. The chain uses TRBV5-1 and TRBJ2-2; weak D call: TRBD1 (6 bases). Germline V lookup: CDR1 SGHRS, CDR2 YFSETQ. V shed 7 bases and J shed 5 bases, with 24 bases lying between them. The CDR3 runs 17 residues. The CDR3 sequence is CASGRTGTSQRTGELFF. DNA of the CDR3: TGCGCCAGCGGTAGAACCGGGACATCACAGAGGACCGGGGAGCTGTTTTTT.

This clonotype was seen a handful of times. J is TRBJ1-3 and V is TRBV7-2, with 10 bases lining up with TRBD1. The CDR3 totals 16 residues. Per germline, CDR1 SGHTA and CDR2 FQGNSA. J was trimmed by 2 bases and V by 5 bases; bases with no gene match: 6. CDR3 sequence reads: CASSAPGTGAGNTIYF. CDR3 coding DNA: TGTGCCAGCAGCGCCCCCGGGACAGGGGCTGGAAACACCATATATTTT.

The chain carries TRBV5-6 and TRBJ2-5; D may be TRBD2 (6 bases). Germline values: CDR1 SGHDT, CDR2 YYEEEE. Trimming stripped 1 base from V and 1 base from J, with 14 bases between. This CDR3 contains 16 residues. The CDR3 sequence is CASSLLEKRVQETQYF. CDR3 in DNA: TGTGCCAGCAGCTTGCTAGAGAAGCGGGTCCAAGAGACCCAGTACTTC. Looking up the rest from reference TRBV5-6 and TRBJ2-5 gives the full variable domain: DAGVTQSPTHLIKTRGQQVTLRCSPKSGHDTVSWYQQALGQGPQFIFQYYEEEERQRGNFPDRFSGHQFPNYSSELNVNALLLGDSALYLCASSLLEKRVQETQYFGPGTRLLVL.

The V call is TRBV20-1, the J call TRBJ2-2; tentative D call: TRBD2 (5 bases). V was shortened by 3 bases and J by 1 base, with 9 bases between the two germline ends. CDR3 length: 14 residues. CDR1 is DFQATT and CDR2 is SNEGSKA in the germline V gene (reference sequence). The DNA for the CDR3 is TGCAGTGCTAGGACCGGACTGAACACCGGGGAGCTGTTTTTT. This encodes CSARTGLNTGELFF.

This clonotype came up a few times. The chain joins TRBV11-1 to TRBJ2-4, with 10 bases fitting TRBD2. The CDR3 is 15 amino acids. J lost 8 bases, V lost 3 bases, and 7 bases had no gene match. The germline CDR1 and CDR2 sequences are SGHAT and FQDESV (reference sequence). CDR3 region: CASSLASGSGDIQYF. The CDR3, as DNA: TGTGCCAGCAGCTTGGCTAGCGGGAGCGGAGACATTCAGTACTTC.

The J gene is TRBJ1-3, the V gene TRBV7-8; TRBD1 agrees at 7 bases. CDR1 and CDR2 (germline): SGHVS, FQNEAQ. V was pared by 5 bases and J by 0 bases, with 7 bases of the junction left unmatched. The CDR3 is 16 amino acids. This chain's CDR3 is CASSLRQGPSGNTIYF. The CDR3 bases are TGTGCCAGCAGCCTCAGACAGGGCCCCTCTGGAAACACCATATATTTT.

This chain uses TRBV7-9 with TRBJ2-5; weak D call: TRBD2 (6 bases). The CDR3 extends over 14 amino acids. V was shortened by 5 bases and J by 4 bases, with 14 bases between the two germline ends. In germline, CDR1 is SEHNR, CDR2 FQNEAQ (reference sequence). The CDR3 region has the DNA TGTGCCAGCAGCCATCCGGGGCGGGGAGAGACCCAGTACTTC. It translates to CASSHPGRGETQYF. Together with reference TRBV7-9 and TRBJ2-5, the CDR3 gives the full variable domain: DTGVSQNPRHKITKRGQNVTFRCDPISEHNRLYWYRQTLGQGPEFLTYFQNEAQLEKSRLLSDRFSAERPKGSFSTLEIQRTEQGDSAMYLCASSHPGRGETQYFGPGTRLLVL.

The chain recombines TRBV6-1 with TRBJ2-1, with TRBD2 identical over 13 bases. The V and J ends lost 6 bases and 6 bases, in that order; junction bases with no gene match: 8. The CDR3 length is 16 residues. Germline V gives CDR1 MNHNS, CDR2 SASEGT. This CDR3 is CASRGLAGAVGNEQFF. The CDR3, as DNA: TGTGCCAGCAGAGGACTAGCGGGAGCGGTAGGCAATGAGCAGTTCTTC.

The chain uses TRBV18 and TRBJ2-1; tentative D call: TRBD2 (5 bases). The V gene's germline CDR1 is KGHSH and CDR2 LQKENI. This CDR3 comprises 15 residues. Trimming removed 6 bases from V and 6 bases from J, with 18 bases in between. CDR3 residues: CASSSPGSFGNEQFF. CDR3 DNA: TGTGCCAGCTCGTCTCCGGGGAGTTTTGGCAATGAGCAGTTCTTC.

This clonotype has a count of ten or more. V is TRBV14 and J is TRBJ2-6; D remains unclear. The germline CDR1 and CDR2 sequences are SGHDN and FVKESK. V dropped 2 bases and J dropped 1 base, with 9 bases sitting between them. The CDR3 loop spans 16 amino acids. The CDR3 bases are TGTGCCAGCAGCCAACCCTCCGTGTCTGGGGCCAACGTCCTGACTTTC. This sequence encodes CASSQPSVSGANVLTF.

The chain couples TRBV20-1 to TRBJ2-7; perhaps TRBD2 as D (6 bases). Looked up from germline, CDR1 is DFQATT and CDR2 is SNEGSKA (reference sequence). The CDR3 covers 13 residues. Trimming took off 3 bases at V and 2 bases at J, with 11 bases between the two ends. CDR3 loop: CSASSGGPYEQYF. The CDR3 DNA follows: TGCAGTGCTAGTAGCGGCGGTCCCTACGAGCAGTACTTC.

The genes are TRBV6-4 and TRBJ2-2; D is unresolved. V dropped 5 bases and J dropped 4 bases, with 11 bases sitting between them. The CDR3 covers 14 residues. Germline CDR1 and CDR2: MRHNA and SNTAGT. The CDR3, as DNA: TGTGCCAGCAGTCTGTCGGGTTTCACCGGGGAGCTGTTTTTT. Translation: CASSLSGFTGELFF.

The chain uses TRBV14 and TRBJ2-5; 8 bases match TRBD2. The CDR3 is 15 residues long. Looked up from germline, CDR1 is SGHDN and CDR2 is FVKESK. After removal of 1 base from V and 11 bases from J, the junction contained 12 bases not matched to a gene. In DNA, the CDR3 is TGTGCCAGCAGCCAAGGCGGGAGGCGACTGCGGGAGCAGTACTTC. Protein sequence: CASSQGGRRLREQYF.

The V and J genes are TRBV6-1 and TRBJ2-5, with D tentatively TRBD2 (6 bases). The J call may be mistaken, given a closer DNA end match to TRBJ2-7. CDR1 is MNHNS and CDR2 is SASEGT in the germline V gene. This CDR3 region has 12 residues. For the CDR3, the DNA is TGTGCCAGCAGTGTCGCGGGGTACGAGCAGTACTTC. Amino acid sequence: CASSVAGYEQYF.

The J gene is TRBJ2-7, the V gene TRBV29-1; D gene ambiguous. In germline, CDR1 is SQVTM, CDR2 ANQGSEA. V lost 8 bases, J lost 5 bases, and 13 bases lay in between. The CDR3 is made up of 11 amino acids. The CDR3 is CSTQATNEQYF. For the CDR3, the DNA is TGCAGCACGCAAGCGACCAACGAGCAGTACTTC.

In DNA form, the CDR3 reads TGTGCCAGCACACTTGATGCAGGGGACATTTCACCCCTCCACTTT. The encoded protein is CASTLDAGDISPLHF. The rearrangement links TRBV28 to TRBJ1-6; a possible D gene is TRBD1 (6 bases). This CDR3 is built from 15 residues. V was cut by 7 bases and J by 9 bases, with 19 bases left in between. The germline CDR1 and CDR2 sequences are MDHEN and SYDVKM.

With regard to this clonotype: One junction end disagrees with the germline gene, perhaps due to a read error. The V call is TRBV3-1, the J call TRBJ1-2; D not resolved. Germline values: CDR1 LGHDT, CDR2 YNNKEL (reference sequence). This CDR3 comprises 15 residues. The CDR3 is CASSQGRQVPYGYSF. DNA of the CDR3: TGTGCCAGCAGCCAAGGTCGGCAGGTTCCCTATGGCTACTCCTTC.

This clonotype turned up a few times. This chain links TRBV29-1 with TRBJ2-2, with D perhaps matching TRBD2 (6 bases). The CDR3 is made up of 13 amino acids. Germline lookup yields CDR1 SQVTM and CDR2 ANQGSEA. Trimming removed 4 bases from V and 6 bases from J, with 12 bases in between. CDR3 sequence reads: CSVAREAAGELFF. The CDR3 DNA sequence: TGCAGCGTTGCCAGGGAGGCCGCCGGGGAGCTGTTTTTT.

This clonotype was seen a handful of times. The V and J genes are TRBV7-2 and TRBJ2-5; no firm D call. The ends were cut back, 1 base at V and 5 bases at J, with 17 bases in the middle. This CDR3 has 16 amino acids. The germline V gene has CDR1 SGHTA and CDR2 FQGNSA. CDR3 DNA: TGTGCCAGCAGCTTAGGATGGCTCCGCCGATCGGAGACCCAGTACTTC. Protein product: CASSLGWLRRSETQYF.

The rearrangement joins TRBV7-2 to TRBJ2-1; D might be TRBD1 (6 bases). The CDR3 is made up of 14 amino acids. Trimming shortened V by 5 bases and J by 9 bases, and 17 bases separated the two germline ends. Germline lookup yields CDR1 SGHTA and CDR2 FQGNSA. The CDR3 sequence is CASSTNTGLGEQFF. The CDR3 nucleotides read TGTGCCAGCAGCACAAACACAGGGTTAGGTGAGCAGTTCTTC.

This clonotype was counted between two and nine times. The rearrangement joins TRBV7-2 to TRBJ2-1; TRBD2 matches at 14 bases. Germline V gene data show CDR1 as SGHTA and CDR2 as FQGNSA. The ends lost 8 bases at V and 9 bases at J; junction bases unmatched: 12. The CDR3 has 16 residues. CDR3 sequence reads: CASSSSGTSGSFEQFF. The CDR3 region has the DNA TGTGCCAGCTCCTCTTCCGGGACTAGCGGGAGTTTTGAGCAGTTCTTC.

This clonotype has more than one count but fewer than ten. The chain has TRBV7-3 and TRBJ2-1, with D possibly being TRBD1 (6 bases). CDR1 SGHTA and CDR2 FQGTGA come from the germline V gene. Trimming took off 5 bases at V and 2 bases at J, with 13 bases between the two ends. This CDR3 has 15 residues. CDR3 DNA sequence: TGTGCCAGCAGCATAGAACAGGGACCCTACAATGAGCAGTTCTTC. Protein product: CASSIEQGPYNEQFF.

The CDR3 here is CASSQVSDSPLHF. Written as DNA, the CDR3 is TGTGCCAGCAGCCAAGTCTCGGATTCACCCCTCCACTTT. The chain uses TRBV4-2 and TRBJ1-6; no reliable D call. CDR1 LGHNA and CDR2 YNFKEQ come from the germline V gene. This CDR3 is built from 13 residues. V was cut by 1 base and J by 8 bases, with 6 bases left in between.

This clonotype was detected only a few times. The V call is TRBV28, the J call TRBJ2-3, with a tentative D call TRBD2 (6 bases). Germline V gene data show CDR1 as MDHEN and CDR2 as SYDVKM. The ends were cut back, 3 bases at V and 5 bases at J, with 24 bases in the middle. The CDR3 runs to 18 residues. The CDR3 loop is CASSLGLLLLRTEDTQYF. The CDR3 DNA sequence: TGTGCCAGCAGTTTGGGACTGCTACTACTACGGACCGAAGATACGCAGTATTTT.

The rearrangement uses TRBV20-1 and TRBJ2-1; 7 bases map to TRBD2. V lost 5 bases, J lost 3 bases, and 13 bases stayed unmatched. This CDR3 has 16 amino acids. Germline CDR1 reads DFQATT; CDR2 reads SNEGSKA (reference sequence). The CDR3 reads CSAYGGRDLRYNEQFF. The CDR3 DNA follows: TGCAGTGCTTATGGCGGGAGAGACCTTCGCTACAATGAGCAGTTCTTC.

The chain recombines TRBV5-1 with TRBJ2-1; TRBD2 aligns across 11 bases. V lost 6 bases to trimming and J lost 2 bases; unmatched junction nucleotides: 4. There are 15 residues in the CDR3. Germline V gene lookup returns CDR1 SGHRS and CDR2 YFSETQ. The CDR3 here is CASNLAGGPYNEQFF. The CDR3 region has the DNA TGCGCCAGCAACCTAGCGGGAGGACCCTACAATGAGCAGTTCTTC.

The chain combines TRBV20-1 with TRBJ2-2, with 12 bases matching TRBD2. This CDR3 is built from 19 residues. The germline V gene has CDR1 DFQATT and CDR2 SNEGSKA (reference sequence). V lost 0 bases and J lost 5; bases outside the gene matches: 13. The CDR3 DNA is TGCAGTGCTAGAGATGCAAACCGCGGACTAGCGGGAAAAACCGGGGAGCTGTTTTTT. Its protein is CSARDANRGLAGKTGELFF.

J is TRBJ2-7 and V is TRBV5-1; maybe TRBD2 (6 bases). CDR3 length: 15 residues. V lost 0 bases and J lost 0, with 10 bases in between. Germline V CDR1 and CDR2: SGHRS, YFSETQ. In DNA form, the CDR3 reads TGCGCCAGCAGCTTGGGGCATAGCGGCTCCTACGAGCAGTACTTC. This encodes CASSLGHSGSYEQYF.

The chain recombines TRBV20-1 with TRBJ1-1; D is unresolved. The CDR3 contains 12 residues. Looked up from germline, CDR1 is DFQATT and CDR2 is SNEGSKA (reference sequence). With 5 bases removed from V and 2 bases from J, the gap between germline ends came to 9 bases. CDR3 bases: TGCAGTGCTCAGCGGGGAAACACTGAAGCTTTCTTT. Residues: CSAQRGNTEAFF.